These 10 T cell receptor beta chains were sequenced from one sample in a study of cytomegalovirus exposure and HLA in healthy donors. The PCR ran on 60 Vbeta and 13 Jbeta primers. Measured with immunoSEQ multiplex PCR; TCRdb has only the in-frame clones, and not every one. The sample carries 150,000 to 200,000 clones, roughly four fifths recorded once. The sample comprised PBMCs. These receptors all stem from a man younger than 45 in good health and CMV-seronegative.

For the CDR3, the DNA is TGTGCCAGCAGTTATTTTCAGGGGGACACTGAAGCTTTCTTT. It translates to CASSYFQGDTEAFF. The chain has TRBV6-5 and TRBJ1-1, with 7 positions matching TRBD1. CDR3 length: 14 amino acids. Losses at the gene ends were 3 bases for V and 3 bases for J; bases not matched to a gene: 4. Germline CDR1 is MNHEY and CDR2 is SVGAGI.

The chain has TRBV29-1 and TRBJ2-3; 10 nucleotides agree with TRBD2. V lost 4 bases and J lost 2; bases outside the gene matches: 3. The CDR3 runs 14 residues. Per the germline V gene, CDR1 is SQVTM and CDR2 is ANQGSEA. CDR3 DNA sequence: TGCAGCGTTGTAGCGGGAGGTACCACAGATACGCAGTATTTT. This gives the protein CSVVAGGTTDTQYF.

The chain recombines TRBV19 with TRBJ2-7; 8 bases align to TRBD1. Germline values: CDR1 LNHDA, CDR2 SQIVND (reference sequence). This CDR3 is 14 amino acids long. V dropped 6 bases and J dropped 2; count of bases not matched to a gene: 6. The CDR3, as DNA: TGTGCCAGTAGATTTGGACAGGGCCCCTACGAGCAGTACTTC. It yields the protein CASRFGQGPYEQYF.

The chain links TRBV25-1 to TRBJ1-1; D gene unclear. Trimming removed 4 bases at V and 9 bases at J, with 15 bases between. In germline, CDR1 is MGHDK, CDR2 SYGVNS. The CDR3 spans 13 residues. CDR3 in amino acids: CASSGGGQTKAFF. The CDR3 coding sequence is TGTGCCAGCAGTGGGGGTGGGCAGACTAAAGCTTTCTTT.

The chain couples TRBV7-9 to TRBJ2-7, with D maybe TRBD2 (5 bases). Germline loops: CDR1 SEHNR, CDR2 FQNEAQ (reference sequence). V was pared by 4 bases and J by 1 base, with 11 bases between. The CDR3 length is 14 residues. The CDR3 nucleotides are TGTGCCAGCAGCTCTCCAGAGGGTTCCTACGAGCAGTACTTC. It codes for CASSSPEGSYEQYF.

The rearrangement links TRBV11-3 to TRBJ2-1; no clear D. With 4 bases removed from V and 0 bases from J, the gap between germline ends came to 10 bases. Germline V gives CDR1 SGHNT, CDR2 YENEEA. The CDR3 has 15 amino acids. In nucleotides, the CDR3 is TGTGCCAGCAGCTCCCGATCCAGCTCCTACAATGAGCAGTTCTTC. Its protein product is CASSSRSSSYNEQFF.

Turning to this clone: Other DNA sequences in the sample encode the same CDR3. This chain joins TRBV7-9 and TRBJ1-4; 11 nucleotides agree with TRBD1. V was pared by 5 bases and J by 3 bases, with 8 bases of the junction left unmatched. The CDR3 loop spans 17 amino acids. Germline V lookup: CDR1 SEHNR, CDR2 FQNEAQ (reference sequence). The CDR3 protein is CASSPGTGGAANEKLFF. For the CDR3, the DNA is TGTGCCAGCAGCCCCGGGACAGGGGGGGCGGCTAATGAAAAACTGTTTTTT.

The chain employs TRBV27 and TRBJ2-1; 10 bases match TRBD2. The CDR3 has 20 amino acids. Germline CDR1 reads MNHEY; CDR2 reads SMNVEV (reference sequence). V was clipped by 1 base and J by 0 bases; unmatched bases: 12. The CDR3 DNA reads as TGTGCCAGCAGTTTATGTTATCCTAGCGGGAGCTACTACTCCTACAATGAGCAGTTCTTC. Its protein product is CASSLCYPSGSYYSYNEQFF.

The chain uses TRBV15 and TRBJ1-2; tentative D call: TRBD1 (6 bases). CDR1 and CDR2 (germline): LNHNV, YYDKDF (reference sequence). V dropped 5 bases and J dropped 6 bases, with 19 bases sitting between them. The CDR3 loop spans 15 amino acids. The CDR3 is CATSGRLKHRDGYTF. In DNA, the CDR3 is TGTGCCACCAGCGGGCGATTAAAGCACAGGGATGGCTACACCTTC.

This chain links TRBV11-2 with TRBJ2-5, with 7 bases matching TRBD2. Trimming cost V 5 bases and J 1 base; bases outside gene matches: 13. CDR3 size: 17 residues. Germline CDR1 is SGHAT and CDR2 is FQNNGV. The CDR3 DNA sequence: TGTGCCAGCAGCACCCGGGGGGAAACAATTTTCCAAGAGACCCAGTACTTC. Encoded protein: CASSTRGETIFQETQYF.